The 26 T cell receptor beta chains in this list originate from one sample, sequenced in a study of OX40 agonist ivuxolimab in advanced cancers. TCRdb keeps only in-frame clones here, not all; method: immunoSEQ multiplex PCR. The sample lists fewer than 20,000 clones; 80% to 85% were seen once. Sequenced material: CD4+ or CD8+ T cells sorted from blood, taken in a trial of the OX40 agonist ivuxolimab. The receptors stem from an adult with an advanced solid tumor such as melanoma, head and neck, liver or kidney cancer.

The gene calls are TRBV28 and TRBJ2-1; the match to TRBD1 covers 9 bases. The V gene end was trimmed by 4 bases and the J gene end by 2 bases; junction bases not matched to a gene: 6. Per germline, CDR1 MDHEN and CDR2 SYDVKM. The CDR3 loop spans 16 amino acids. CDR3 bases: TGTGCCAGCAGTTCCGGGACAGGGATAACCTACAATGAGCAGTTCTTC. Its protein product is CASSSGTGITYNEQFF.

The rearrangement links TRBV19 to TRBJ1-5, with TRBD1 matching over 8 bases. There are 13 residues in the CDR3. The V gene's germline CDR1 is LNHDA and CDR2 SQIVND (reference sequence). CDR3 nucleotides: TGTGCTACTGACAGGGGTAGCAATCAGCCCCAGCATTTT. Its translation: CATDRGSNQPQHF.

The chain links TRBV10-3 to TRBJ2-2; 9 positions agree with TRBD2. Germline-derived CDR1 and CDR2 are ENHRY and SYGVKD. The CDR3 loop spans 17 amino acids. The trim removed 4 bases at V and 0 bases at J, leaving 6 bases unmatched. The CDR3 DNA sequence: TGTGCCATCAGTGGGGCTAGCGGGATGGCGAACACCGGGGAGCTGTTTTTT. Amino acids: CAISGASGMANTGELFF.

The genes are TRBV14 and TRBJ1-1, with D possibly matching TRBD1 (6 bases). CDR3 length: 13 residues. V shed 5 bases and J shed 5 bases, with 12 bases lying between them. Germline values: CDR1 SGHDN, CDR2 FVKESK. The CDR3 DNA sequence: TGTGCCAGCAGCGTACAGGGAGGAACTGAAGCTTTCTTT. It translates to CASSVQGGTEAFF.

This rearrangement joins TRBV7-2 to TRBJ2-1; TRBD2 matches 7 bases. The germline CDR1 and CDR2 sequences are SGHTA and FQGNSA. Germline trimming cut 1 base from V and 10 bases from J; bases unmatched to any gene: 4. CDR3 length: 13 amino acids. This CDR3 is CASSLVPGGEQFF. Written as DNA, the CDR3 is TGTGCCAGCAGCTTAGTACCCGGGGGGGAGCAGTTCTTC.

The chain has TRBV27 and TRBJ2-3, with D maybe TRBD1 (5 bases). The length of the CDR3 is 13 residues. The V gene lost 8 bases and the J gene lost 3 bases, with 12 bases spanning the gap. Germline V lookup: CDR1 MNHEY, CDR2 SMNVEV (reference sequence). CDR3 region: CASQFAGTDTQYF. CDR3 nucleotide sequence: TGTGCCAGCCAATTCGCAGGGACAGATACGCAGTATTTT.

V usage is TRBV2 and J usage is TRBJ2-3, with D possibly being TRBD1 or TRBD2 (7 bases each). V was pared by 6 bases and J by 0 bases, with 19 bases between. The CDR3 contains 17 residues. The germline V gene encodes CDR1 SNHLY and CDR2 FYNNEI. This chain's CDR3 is CASSKGEGAWSTDTQYF. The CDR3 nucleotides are TGTGCCAGCAGCAAAGGGGAGGGGGCCTGGAGCACAGATACGCAGTATTTT.

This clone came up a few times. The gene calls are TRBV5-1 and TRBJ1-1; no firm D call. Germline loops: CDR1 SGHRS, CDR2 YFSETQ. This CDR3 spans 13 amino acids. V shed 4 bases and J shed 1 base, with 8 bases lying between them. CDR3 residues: CASSRQKNTEAFF. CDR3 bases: TGCGCCAGCAGCCGACAAAAGAACACTGAAGCTTTCTTT.

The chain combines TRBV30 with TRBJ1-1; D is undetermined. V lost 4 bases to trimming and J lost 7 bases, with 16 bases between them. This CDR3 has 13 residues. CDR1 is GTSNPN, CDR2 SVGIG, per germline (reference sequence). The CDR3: CAWKTGAKGEAFF. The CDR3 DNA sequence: TGTGCCTGGAAGACGGGCGCCAAAGGTGAAGCTTTCTTT.

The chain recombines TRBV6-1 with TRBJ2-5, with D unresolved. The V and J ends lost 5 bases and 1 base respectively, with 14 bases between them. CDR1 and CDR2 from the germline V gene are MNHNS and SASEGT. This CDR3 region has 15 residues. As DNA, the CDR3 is TGTGCCAGCAGTAAAAAATGGGCAGTCCAAGAGACCCAGTACTTC. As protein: CASSKKWAVQETQYF.

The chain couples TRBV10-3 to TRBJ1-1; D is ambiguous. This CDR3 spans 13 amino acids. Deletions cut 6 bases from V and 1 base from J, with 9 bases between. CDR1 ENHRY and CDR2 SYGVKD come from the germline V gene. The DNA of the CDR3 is TGTGCCATCAGGCGGCAGGAGAACACTGAAGCTTTCTTT. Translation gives CAIRRQENTEAFF.

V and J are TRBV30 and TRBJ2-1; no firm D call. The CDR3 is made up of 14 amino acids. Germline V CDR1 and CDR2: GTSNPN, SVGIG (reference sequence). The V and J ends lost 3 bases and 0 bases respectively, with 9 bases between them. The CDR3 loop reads CAWRVGRSYNEQFF. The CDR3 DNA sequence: TGTGCCTGGAGGGTCGGCCGCTCCTACAATGAGCAGTTCTTC.

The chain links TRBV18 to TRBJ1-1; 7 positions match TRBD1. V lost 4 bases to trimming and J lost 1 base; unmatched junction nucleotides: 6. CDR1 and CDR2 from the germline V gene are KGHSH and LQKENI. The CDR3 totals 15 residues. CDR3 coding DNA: TGTGCCAGCTCACAGACAGGGAGGGGGAACACTGAAGCTTTCTTT. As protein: CASSQTGRGNTEAFF. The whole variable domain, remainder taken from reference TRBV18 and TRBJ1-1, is NAGVMQNPRHLVRRRGQEARLRCSPMKGHSHVYWYRQLPEEGLKFMVYLQKENIIDESGMPKERFSAEFPKEGPSILRIQQVVRGDSAAYFCASSQTGRGNTEAFFGQGTRLTVV.

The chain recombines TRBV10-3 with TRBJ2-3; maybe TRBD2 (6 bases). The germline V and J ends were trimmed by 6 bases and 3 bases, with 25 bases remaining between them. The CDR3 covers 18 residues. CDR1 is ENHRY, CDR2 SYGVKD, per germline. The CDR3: CAISPHQMGGGITDTQYF. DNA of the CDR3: TGTGCCATCAGCCCCCATCAGATGGGGGGAGGTATTACAGATACGCAGTATTTT.

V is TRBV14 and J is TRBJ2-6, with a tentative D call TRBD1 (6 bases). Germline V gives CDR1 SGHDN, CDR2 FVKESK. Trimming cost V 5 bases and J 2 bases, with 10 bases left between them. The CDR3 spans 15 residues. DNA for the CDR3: TGTGCCAGCAGCATATGGACAGCTGGGGCCAACGTCCTGACTTTC. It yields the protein CASSIWTAGANVLTF.

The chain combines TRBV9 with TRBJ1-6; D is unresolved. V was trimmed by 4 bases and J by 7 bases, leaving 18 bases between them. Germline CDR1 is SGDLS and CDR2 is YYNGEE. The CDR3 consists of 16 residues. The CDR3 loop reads CASSPRSGSENSPLHF. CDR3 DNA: TGTGCCAGCAGCCCCCGTAGTGGCAGCGAAAATTCACCCCTCCACTTT. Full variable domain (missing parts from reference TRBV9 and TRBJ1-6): DSGVTQTPKHLITATGQRVTLRCSPRSGDLSVYWYQQSLDQGLQFLIQYYNGEERAKGNILERFSAQQFPDLHSELNLSSLELGDSALYFCASSPRSGSENSPLHFGNGTRLTVT.

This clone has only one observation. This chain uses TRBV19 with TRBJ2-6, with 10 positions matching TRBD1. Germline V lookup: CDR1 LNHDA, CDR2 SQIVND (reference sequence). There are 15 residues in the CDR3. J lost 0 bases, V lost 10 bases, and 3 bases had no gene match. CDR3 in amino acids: CATRTGGSGANVLTF. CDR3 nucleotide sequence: TGTGCCACGCGGACAGGGGGCTCTGGGGCCAACGTCCTGACTTTC. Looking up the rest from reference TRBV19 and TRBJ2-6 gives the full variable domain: DGGITQSPKYLFRKEGQNVTLSCEQNLNHDAMYWYRQDPGQGLRLIYYSQIVNDFQKGDIAEGYSVSREKKESFPLTVTSAQKNPTAFYLCATRTGGSGANVLTFGAGSRLTVL.

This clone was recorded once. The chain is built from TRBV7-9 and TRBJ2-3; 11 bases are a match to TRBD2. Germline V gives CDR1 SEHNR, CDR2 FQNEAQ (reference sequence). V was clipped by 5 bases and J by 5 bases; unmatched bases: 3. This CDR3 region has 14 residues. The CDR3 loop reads CASSLGTSGDTQYF. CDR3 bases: TGTGCCAGCAGCCTGGGGACTAGCGGAGATACGCAGTATTTT. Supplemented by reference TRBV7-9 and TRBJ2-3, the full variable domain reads DTGVSQNPRHKITKRGQNVTFRCDPISEHNRLYWYRQTLGQGPEFLTYFQNEAQLEKSRLLSDRFSAERPKGSFSTLEIQRTEQGDSAMYLCASSLGTSGDTQYFGPGTRLTVL.

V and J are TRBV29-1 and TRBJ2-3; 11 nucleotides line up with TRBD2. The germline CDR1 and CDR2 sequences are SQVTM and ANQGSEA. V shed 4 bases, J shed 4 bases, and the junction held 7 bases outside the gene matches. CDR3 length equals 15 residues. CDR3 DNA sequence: TGCAGCGTTGTACTAGCGGGAGTCGTTTCAGATACGCAGTATTTT. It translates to CSVVLAGVVSDTQYF.

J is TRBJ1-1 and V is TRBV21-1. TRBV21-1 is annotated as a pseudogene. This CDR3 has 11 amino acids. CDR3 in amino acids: CASRGWTEAFF. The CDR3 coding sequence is TGTGCCAGCAGGGGATGGACTGAAGCTTTCTTT.

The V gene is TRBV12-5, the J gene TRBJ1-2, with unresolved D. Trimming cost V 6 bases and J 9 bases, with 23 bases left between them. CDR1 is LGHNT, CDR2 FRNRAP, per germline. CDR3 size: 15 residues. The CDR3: CASGYFQPGLTSYTF. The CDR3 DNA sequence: TGTGCTAGTGGATATTTCCAGCCGGGTCTTACTAGCTACACCTTC.

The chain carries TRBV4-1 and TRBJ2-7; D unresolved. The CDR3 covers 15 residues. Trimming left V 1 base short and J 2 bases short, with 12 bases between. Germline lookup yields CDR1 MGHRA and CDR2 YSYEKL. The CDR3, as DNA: TGCGCCAGCAGCCAAGGAATAGCCGCCACCTACGAGCAGTACTTC. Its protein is CASSQGIAATYEQYF.

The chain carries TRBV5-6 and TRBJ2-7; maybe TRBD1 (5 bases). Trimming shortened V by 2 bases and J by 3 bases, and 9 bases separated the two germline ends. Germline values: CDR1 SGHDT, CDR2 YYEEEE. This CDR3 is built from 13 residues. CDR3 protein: CASSLQAYYEQYF. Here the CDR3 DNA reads TGTGCCAGCAGCTTACAGGCGTACTACGAGCAGTACTTC.

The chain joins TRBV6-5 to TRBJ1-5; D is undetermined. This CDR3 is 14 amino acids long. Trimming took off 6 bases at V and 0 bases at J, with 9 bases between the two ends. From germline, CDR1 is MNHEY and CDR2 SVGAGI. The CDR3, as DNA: TGTGCCAGCAGAGGGCAAAATAGCAATCAGCCCCAGCATTTT. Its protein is CASRGQNSNQPQHF.

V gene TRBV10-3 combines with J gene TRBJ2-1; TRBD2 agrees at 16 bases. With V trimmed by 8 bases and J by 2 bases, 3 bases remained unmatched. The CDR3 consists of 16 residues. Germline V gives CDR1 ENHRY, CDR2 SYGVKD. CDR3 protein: CAIAGTSGRAYNEQFF. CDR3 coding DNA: TGTGCCATCGCCGGGACTAGCGGGAGGGCCTACAATGAGCAGTTCTTC.

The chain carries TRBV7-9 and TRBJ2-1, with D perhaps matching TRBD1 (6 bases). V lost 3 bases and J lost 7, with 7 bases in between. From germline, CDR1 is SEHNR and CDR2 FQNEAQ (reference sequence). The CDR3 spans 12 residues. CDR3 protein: CASSFQGNEQFF. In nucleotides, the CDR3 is TGTGCCAGCAGCTTCCAGGGGAATGAGCAGTTCTTC. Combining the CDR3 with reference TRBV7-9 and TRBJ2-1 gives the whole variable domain DTGVSQNPRHKITKRGQNVTFRCDPISEHNRLYWYRQTLGQGPEFLTYFQNEAQLEKSRLLSDRFSAERPKGSFSTLEIQRTEQGDSAMYLCASSFQGNEQFFGPGTRLTVL.